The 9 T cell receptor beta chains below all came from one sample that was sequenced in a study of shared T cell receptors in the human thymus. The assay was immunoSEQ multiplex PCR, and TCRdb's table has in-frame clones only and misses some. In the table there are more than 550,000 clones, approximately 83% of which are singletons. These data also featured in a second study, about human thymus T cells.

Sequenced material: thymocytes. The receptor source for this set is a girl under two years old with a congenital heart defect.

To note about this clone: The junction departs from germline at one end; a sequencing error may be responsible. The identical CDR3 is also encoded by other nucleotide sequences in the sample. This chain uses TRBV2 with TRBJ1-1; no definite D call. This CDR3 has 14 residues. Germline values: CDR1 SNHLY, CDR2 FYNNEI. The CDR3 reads CASSAGPHGTEAFF. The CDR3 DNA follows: TGTGCCAGCAGCGCTGGGCCCCATGGCACTGAAGCCTTCTTT.

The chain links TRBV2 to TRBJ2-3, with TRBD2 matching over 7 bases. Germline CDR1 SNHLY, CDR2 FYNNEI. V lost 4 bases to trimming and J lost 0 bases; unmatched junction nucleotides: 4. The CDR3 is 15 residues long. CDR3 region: CASSVKRGSTDTQYF. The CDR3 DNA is TGTGCCAGCAGTGTAAAGCGGGGTAGCACAGATACGCAGTATTTT.

The CDR3 bases are TGTGCCAGCAGTTCCATTCTAGGGGGCACTGAAGCTTTCTTT. This gives the protein CASSSILGGTEAFF. The rearrangement joins TRBV6-6 to TRBJ1-1, with D possibly matching TRBD1 (6 bases). With 4 bases removed from V and 4 bases from J, the gap between germline ends came to 13 bases. Germline loops: CDR1 MNHNY, CDR2 SVGAGI (reference sequence). This CDR3 has 14 residues.

In nucleotides, the CDR3 is TGTGCCATCATGATCAGGGCGTATTGGGGCAATGAGCAGTTCTTC. Amino acids: CAIMIRAYWGNEQFF. The chain uses TRBV10-3 and TRBJ2-1; a possible D gene is TRBD1 (5 bases). Germline CDR1 ENHRY, CDR2 SYGVKD. The V end was cut by 7 bases, the J end by 6 bases, with 19 bases between. The CDR3 extends over 15 amino acids.

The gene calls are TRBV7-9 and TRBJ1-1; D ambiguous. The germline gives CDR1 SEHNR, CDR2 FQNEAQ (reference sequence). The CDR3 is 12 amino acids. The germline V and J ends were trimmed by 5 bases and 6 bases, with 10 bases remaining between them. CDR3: CASSILRAEAFF. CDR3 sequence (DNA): TGTGCCAGCAGCATCCTTCGGGCTGAAGCTTTCTTT.

The CDR3 sequence is CASSESRVGGTTEAFF. CDR3 bases: TGTGCCAGCAGTGAATCCCGAGTAGGGGGTACGACTGAAGCTTTCTTT. The chain carries TRBV25-1 and TRBJ1-1, with D maybe TRBD1 (6 bases). The CDR3 contains 16 residues. The V and J ends lost 1 base and 5 bases respectively, with 17 bases between them. Germline assignment: CDR1 MGHDK and CDR2 SYGVNS.

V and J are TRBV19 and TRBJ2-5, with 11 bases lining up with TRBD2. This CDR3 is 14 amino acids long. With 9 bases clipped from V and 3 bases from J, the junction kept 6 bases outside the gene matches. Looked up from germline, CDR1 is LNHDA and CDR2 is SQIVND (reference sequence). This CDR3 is CASKSSGGKETQYF. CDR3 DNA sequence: TGTGCCAGCAAGTCTAGCGGGGGGAAAGAGACCCAGTACTTC. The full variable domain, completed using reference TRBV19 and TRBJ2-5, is DGGITQSPKYLFRKEGQNVTLSCEQNLNHDAMYWYRQDPGQGLRLIYYSQIVNDFQKGDIAEGYSVSREKKESFPLTVTSAQKNPTAFYLCASKSSGGKETQYFGPGTRLLVL.

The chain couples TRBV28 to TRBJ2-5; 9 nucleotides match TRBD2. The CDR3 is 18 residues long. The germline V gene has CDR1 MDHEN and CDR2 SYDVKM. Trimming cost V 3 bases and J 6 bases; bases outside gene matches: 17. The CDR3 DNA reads TGTGCCAGCAGTTTGTGGGTTAGCGGGGGCCCGGGTGAAAAGACCCAGTACTTC. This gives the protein CASSLWVSGGPGEKTQYF.

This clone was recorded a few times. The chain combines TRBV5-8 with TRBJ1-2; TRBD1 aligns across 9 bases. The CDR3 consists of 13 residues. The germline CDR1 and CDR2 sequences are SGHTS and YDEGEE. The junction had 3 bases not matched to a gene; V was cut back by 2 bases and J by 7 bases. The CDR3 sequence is CASSFWTGVGYTF. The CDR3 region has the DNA TGTGCCAGCAGCTTTTGGACAGGGGTTGGCTACACCTTC. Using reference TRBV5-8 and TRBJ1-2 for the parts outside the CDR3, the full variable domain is EAGVTQSPTHLIKTRGQQATLRCSPISGHTSVYWYQQALGLGLQFLLWYDEGEERNRGNFPPRFSGRQFPNYSSELNVNALELEDSALYLCASSFWTGVGYTFGSGTRLTVV.